This T cell receptor beta chain was profiled in a study of blood T cell repertoires in COVID-19. Turning to the study itself: COVID-19 samples, acute and convalescent, were from the United States, Italy and Spain.

Trimming at V came to 2 bases and at J to 9 bases, leaving 8 bases not matched to a gene. CDR1 is MNHEY and CDR2 is SVGAGI in the germline V gene. This CDR3 has 15 residues. Per the study methods: By means of reference gene primer amplification, nucleated cell counts were estimated. This table comes from immunoSEQ multiplex PCR, and its TCRdb copy is limited to in-frame clones, with some not included. The V and J calls and the clone size are those of that table, but D and trimming were determined from the DNA. The sample yields about 110,000 clones, roughly four fifths seen once. This sequence was found in a woman between 65 and 79 years old with acute or convalescent COVID-19. The chain combines TRBV6-5 with TRBJ1-3; 9 nucleotides line up with TRBD1. Sequencing input: peripheral blood. CDR3 coding DNA: TGTGCCAGCAGTTACCGAAGGGACAGGGCCAGCACCATATATTTT. Protein: CASSYRRDRASTIYF.